Reported below is one T cell receptor beta chain. This sample was included in a study of T cell changes during pregnancy in multiple sclerosis. The V gene's germline CDR1 is GTSNPN and CDR2 SVGIG (reference sequence). The CDR3 runs to 16 residues. V was clipped by 3 bases and J by 0 bases, with 12 bases between them. Only in-frame clones appear in the TCRdb table, and some are missing; sequencing was by immunoSEQ multiplex PCR. The sample lists some 70,000 clones; 90% were seen once. The chain uses TRBV30 and TRBJ2-6; the D gene is possibly TRBD2 (5 bases). The clonotype was recovered from a female donor with multiple sclerosis, enrolled in a pregnancy study. This material consisted of peripheral blood, taken in the third trimester of pregnancy. The CDR3 nucleotides are TGTGCCTGGAGGGGCCCCCGGGGCTCTGGGGCCAACGTCCTGACTTTC. This translates into CAWRGPRGSGANVLTF.